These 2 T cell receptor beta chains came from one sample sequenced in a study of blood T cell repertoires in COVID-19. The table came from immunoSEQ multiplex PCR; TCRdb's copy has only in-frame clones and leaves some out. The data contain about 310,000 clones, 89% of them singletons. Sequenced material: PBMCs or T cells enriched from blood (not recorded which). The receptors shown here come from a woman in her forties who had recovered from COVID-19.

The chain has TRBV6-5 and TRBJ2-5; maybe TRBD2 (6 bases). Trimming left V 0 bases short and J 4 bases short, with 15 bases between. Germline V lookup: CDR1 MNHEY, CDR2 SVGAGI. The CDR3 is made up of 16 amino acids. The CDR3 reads CASSYSGRGMGETQYF. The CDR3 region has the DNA TGTGCCAGCAGTTACTCAGGTCGGGGGATGGGAGAGACCCAGTACTTC.

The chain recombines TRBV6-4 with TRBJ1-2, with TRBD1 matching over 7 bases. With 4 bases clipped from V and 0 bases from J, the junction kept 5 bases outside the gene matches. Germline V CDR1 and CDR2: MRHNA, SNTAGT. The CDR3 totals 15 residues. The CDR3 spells CASSAGTAANYGYTF. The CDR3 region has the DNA TGTGCCAGCAGTGCCGGGACAGCCGCTAACTATGGCTACACCTTC.